Following are 27 T cell receptor beta chains from one sample sequenced in a study of cytomegalovirus exposure and HLA in healthy donors (dated by TCRdb to about 2017). Library generation was performed with the immunoSEQ multiplex PCR assay. Held by TCRdb, this immuneACCESS table contains in-frame sequences only and omits some clones. Under half of the omission traces to an unresolved V gene where checked; the cause of the rest is unknown. In all, the sample holds approximately 160,000 clones, and approximately 84% of those were seen once. The top ten clonotypes cover more than 8.5% of the sample. The material sequenced was PBMCs. The receptor source for this set is a man younger than 40 in good health and CMV-seropositive.

This chain joins TRBV5-1 and TRBJ1-6, with 7 nucleotides matching TRBD1. The CDR3 length is 18 residues. V was pared by 0 bases and J by 5 bases, with 11 bases of the junction left unmatched. Germline CDR1 and CDR2: SGHRS and YFSETQ. CDR3 sequence (DNA): TGCGCCAGCAGCTTGGCCCCGAAGGGGGCTGGGGATAATTCACCCCTCCACTTT. This sequence encodes CASSLAPKGAGDNSPLHF.

This clone has only a few counts. The chain employs TRBV29-1 and TRBJ2-7; 8 bases map to TRBD2. CDR3 length equals 14 residues. Per germline, CDR1 SQVTM and CDR2 ANQGSEA. Unmatched junction bases numbered 7, after V lost 6 bases and J lost 0 bases. CDR3 protein: CSVGGDGRSYEQYF. Written as DNA, the CDR3 is TGCAGCGTCGGGGGGGACGGTCGCTCCTACGAGCAGTACTTC.

The chain links TRBV11-2 to TRBJ2-3; TRBD1 matches at 10 bases. The CDR3 totals 13 residues. Germline CDR1 is SGHAT and CDR2 is FQNNGV. Losses at the gene ends were 8 bases for V and 4 bases for J; bases not matched to a gene: 3. The CDR3, as DNA: TGTGCCAGCCGCGGGACAGGGGCAGATACGCAGTATTTT. It translates to CASRGTGADTQYF.

This clone was detected only a few times. CDR3 in DNA: TGTGCCAGCAGCTCCGGCAGGCGACGTTACTTCAATCAGCCCCAGCATTTT. Protein sequence: CASSSGRRRYFNQPQHF. The chain links TRBV11-3 to TRBJ1-5; no clear D gene. The CDR3 covers 17 residues. V was trimmed by 4 bases and J by 3 bases, leaving 19 bases between them. CDR1 and CDR2 (germline): SGHNT, YENEEA.

The V and J genes are TRBV27 and TRBJ1-6; 7 nucleotides align to TRBD1. Germline V lookup: CDR1 MNHEY, CDR2 SMNVEV (reference sequence). J gave up 6 bases and V 10 bases, and 6 bases lay outside the gene matches. This CDR3 is built from 13 residues. CDR3 sequence: CATWDRRNSPLHF. The CDR3 nucleotides are TGTGCCACCTGGGACAGACGTAATTCACCCCTCCACTTT.

The chain recombines TRBV4-1 with TRBJ2-7; 11 nucleotides line up with TRBD2. CDR1 and CDR2 (germline): MGHRA, YSYEKL. The CDR3 is made up of 15 amino acids. V trimming: 0 bases; J trimming: 3 bases; junction bases outside the gene matches: 1. CDR3 DNA: TGCGCCAGCAGCCAAGACGGGACTAGCGGCTACGAGCAGTACTTC. Translated, it gives CASSQDGTSGYEQYF.

This clone was recorded a few times. The V call is TRBV7-9, the J call TRBJ1-2; D might be TRBD1 (5 bases). Deletions cut 3 bases from V and 2 bases from J, with 7 bases between. Germline V lookup: CDR1 SEHNR, CDR2 FQNEAQ (reference sequence). This CDR3 spans 13 amino acids. DNA for the CDR3: TGTGCCAGCAGCTTGACAGAAAACTATGGCTACACCTTC. This sequence encodes CASSLTENYGYTF.

The chain has TRBV28 and TRBJ2-7, with D possibly being TRBD2 (6 bases). From germline, CDR1 is MDHEN and CDR2 SYDVKM. The CDR3 has 14 amino acids. The ends were cut back, 5 bases at V and 2 bases at J, with 13 bases in the middle. CDR3 residues: CASSAGPSPYEQYF. The CDR3, as DNA: TGTGCCAGCAGTGCGGGACCTTCCCCCTACGAGCAGTACTTC.

The chain couples TRBV5-5 to TRBJ2-1, with a possible D match to TRBD1 (5 bases). CDR3 size: 15 residues. From germline, CDR1 is SGHKS and CDR2 YYEKEE (reference sequence). Trimming removed 4 bases at V and 1 base at J, with 12 bases between. The CDR3, as DNA: TGTGCCAGCAGCCTGGACACGTTATCCTACAATGAGCAGTTCTTC. Translating it yields CASSLDTLSYNEQFF.

The chain has TRBV19 and TRBJ1-1; maybe TRBD1 (6 bases). This CDR3 spans 14 amino acids. CDR1 and CDR2 from the germline V gene are LNHDA and SQIVND (reference sequence). V was shortened by 5 bases and J by 0 bases, with 10 bases between the two germline ends. The CDR3 reads CASSLQGLNTEAFF. The CDR3 DNA reads as TGTGCCAGTAGTTTACAGGGCCTGAACACTGAAGCTTTCTTT.

J is TRBJ2-7 and V is TRBV30, with D possibly matching TRBD1 (6 bases). V lost 4 bases to trimming and J lost 3 bases, with 22 bases between them. The CDR3 loop spans 16 amino acids. From germline, CDR1 is GTSNPN and CDR2 SVGIG (reference sequence). DNA of the CDR3: TGTGCCTGGACCCCCCTCACAGGGTTTTCTAGCTACGAGCAGTACTTC. Encoded protein: CAWTPLTGFSSYEQYF.

The genes are TRBV28 and TRBJ2-3; 11 positions agree with TRBD2. The CDR3 sequence is 15 residues long. The germline V gene encodes CDR1 MDHEN and CDR2 SYDVKM. Losses at the gene ends were 6 bases for V and 1 base for J; bases not matched to a gene: 3. The CDR3 DNA follows: TGTGCCAGCAGCCGTAGCGGGAGGGGCACAGATACGCAGTATTTT. It translates to CASSRSGRGTDTQYF. The variable domain in full, completed from reference TRBV28 and TRBJ2-3, reads DVKVTQSSRYLVKRTGEKVFLECVQDMDHENMFWYRQDPGLGLRLIYFSYDVKMKEKGDIPEGYSVSREKKERFSLILESASTNQTSMYLCASSRSGRGTDTQYFGPGTRLTVL.

The V gene is TRBV28, the J gene TRBJ2-7, with 8 bases aligning to TRBD2. Germline V gives CDR1 MDHEN, CDR2 SYDVKM. J gave up 3 bases and V 6 bases, and 7 bases lay outside the gene matches. The length of the CDR3 is 14 residues. CDR3: CASSPHGGGYEQYF. The CDR3 DNA is TGTGCCAGCAGCCCCCACGGGGGGGGCTACGAGCAGTACTTC.

The chain carries TRBV13 and TRBJ2-7; 11 bases match TRBD2. V lost 5 bases, J lost 6 bases, and 15 bases stayed unmatched. The CDR3 spans 17 residues. Germline V gene lookup returns CDR1 PRHDT and CDR2 FYEKMQ (reference sequence). The CDR3 protein is CASSKGLADQPGGEQYF. CDR3 DNA: TGTGCCAGCAGCAAGGGACTAGCGGACCAACCGGGGGGCGAGCAGTACTTC.

The gene calls are TRBV9 and TRBJ1-2; 8 bases are shared with TRBD1. The CDR3 has 12 residues. Trimming took 7 bases from V and 7 from J; bases not matched to a gene: 6. The germline V gene has CDR1 SGDLS and CDR2 YYNGEE. CDR3 residues: CASEGQGAGYTF. The CDR3 DNA sequence: TGTGCCAGCGAGGGGCAGGGGGCTGGCTACACCTTC.

This chain links TRBV7-2 with TRBJ1-2; unclear D gene. The CDR3 loop spans 13 amino acids. Trimming removed 1 base at V and 1 base at J, with 4 bases between. Germline loops: CDR1 SGHTA, CDR2 FQGNSA. CDR3 coding DNA: TGTGCCAGCAGCTTAGACAATAACTATGGCTACACCTTC. This gives the protein CASSLDNNYGYTF.

The chain is built from TRBV30 and TRBJ2-2; D is possibly TRBD1 (5 bases). The V end was cut by 2 bases, the J end by 6 bases, with 7 bases between. From germline, CDR1 is GTSNPN and CDR2 SVGIG (reference sequence). CDR3 length: 12 amino acids. The CDR3 loop is CAWSRGAGELFF. In nucleotides, the CDR3 is TGTGCCTGGAGTAGGGGCGCCGGGGAGCTGTTTTTT.

The chain combines TRBV11-2 with TRBJ2-1; 13 bases are shared with TRBD2. Trimming at V came to 3 bases and at J to 6 bases, leaving 2 bases not matched to a gene. The CDR3 totals 15 residues. Germline V gene lookup returns CDR1 SGHAT and CDR2 FQNNGV. CDR3 sequence: CASSFTSGGANEQFF. The CDR3 nucleotides are TGTGCCAGCAGCTTTACTAGCGGGGGGGCCAATGAGCAGTTCTTC.

The chain uses TRBV27 and TRBJ2-7, with D maybe TRBD2 (6 bases). The CDR3 has 13 amino acids. CDR1 and CDR2 (germline): MNHEY, SMNVEV (reference sequence). V shed 3 bases and J shed 1 base, with 7 bases lying between them. The CDR3 loop is CASSLGGSYEQYF. CDR3 coding DNA: TGTGCCAGCAGTTTGGGGGGATCCTACGAGCAGTACTTC.

This rearrangement joins TRBV10-1 to TRBJ2-5; 9 bases line up with TRBD2. The CDR3 extends over 14 amino acids. Germline V gene data show CDR1 as WNHNN and CDR2 as SYGVQD (reference sequence). V dropped 11 bases and J dropped 1; count of bases not matched to a gene: 8. The CDR3 nucleotides read TGCGCCTTGGAACTAGCGGGTCCCCAAGAGACCCAGTACTTC. Translation: CALELAGPQETQYF.

The chain employs TRBV28 and TRBJ2-7, with D unresolved. Germline lookup yields CDR1 MDHEN and CDR2 SYDVKM. CDR3 length: 19 residues. Trimming left V 5 bases short and J 2 bases short, with 28 bases between. In nucleotides, the CDR3 is TGTGCCAGCAGTCCATTACTCCCACTCTTTAGGAGAGTCCCCTACGAGCAGTACTTC. Protein: CASSPLLPLFRRVPYEQYF.

The rearrangement joins TRBV7-9 to TRBJ2-1; 10 nucleotides agree with TRBD1. CDR1 is SEHNR, CDR2 FQNEAQ, per germline (reference sequence). The length of the CDR3 is 16 residues. The ends lost 2 bases at V and 6 bases at J; junction bases unmatched: 7. The CDR3 DNA follows: TGTGCCAGCAGCTTACCTGACAGGGGGCGTCCCAATGAGCAGTTCTTC. It is translated as CASSLPDRGRPNEQFF.

V gene TRBV9 combines with J gene TRBJ2-5, with 9 bases matching TRBD2. V was pared by 0 bases and J by 5 bases, with 8 bases of the junction left unmatched. CDR1 SGDLS and CDR2 YYNGEE come from the germline V gene. The CDR3 loop spans 16 amino acids. CDR3 sequence: CASSVELAGLQETQYF. The CDR3 nucleotides read TGTGCCAGCAGCGTAGAGCTAGCGGGATTGCAGGAGACCCAGTACTTC.

V usage is TRBV11-2 and J usage is TRBJ2-7; tentative D call: TRBD1 (6 bases). The CDR3 runs 14 residues. Germline V CDR1 and CDR2: SGHAT, FQNNGV. The ends were cut back, 2 bases at V and 3 bases at J, with 11 bases in the middle. In nucleotides, the CDR3 is TGTGCCAGCAGCTTATTAGGGGACATCTACGAGCAGTACTTC. Translating gives CASSLLGDIYEQYF.

V is TRBV18 and J is TRBJ2-7; 10 bases map to TRBD2. This CDR3 region has 15 residues. J was trimmed by 4 bases and V by 0 bases; bases with no gene match: 3. Germline CDR1 KGHSH, CDR2 LQKENI. CDR3 nucleotides: TGTGCCAGCTCACCACCGGGACTAGCGCGGTACGAGCAGTACTTC. Amino acids: CASSPPGLARYEQYF.

V and J are TRBV28 and TRBJ2-7, with 7 nucleotides matching TRBD2. The CDR3 runs 15 residues. The germline V gene has CDR1 MDHEN and CDR2 SYDVKM. V was pared by 7 bases and J by 1 base, with 10 bases of the junction left unmatched. CDR3 residues: CASTLRGRYSYEQYF. The CDR3 bases are TGTGCCAGCACCTTGCGGGGGAGGTATTCCTACGAGCAGTACTTC.

The rearrangement links TRBV10-3 to TRBJ2-1; 7 nucleotides align to TRBD2. CDR3 size: 13 residues. CDR1 is ENHRY and CDR2 is SYGVKD in the germline V gene. The V segment lost 6 bases and the J segment 4 bases; nucleotides outside the gene matches: 3. The CDR3 loop reads CAIRLADYNEQFF. DNA of the CDR3: TGTGCCATCAGGCTAGCGGATTACAATGAGCAGTTCTTC.